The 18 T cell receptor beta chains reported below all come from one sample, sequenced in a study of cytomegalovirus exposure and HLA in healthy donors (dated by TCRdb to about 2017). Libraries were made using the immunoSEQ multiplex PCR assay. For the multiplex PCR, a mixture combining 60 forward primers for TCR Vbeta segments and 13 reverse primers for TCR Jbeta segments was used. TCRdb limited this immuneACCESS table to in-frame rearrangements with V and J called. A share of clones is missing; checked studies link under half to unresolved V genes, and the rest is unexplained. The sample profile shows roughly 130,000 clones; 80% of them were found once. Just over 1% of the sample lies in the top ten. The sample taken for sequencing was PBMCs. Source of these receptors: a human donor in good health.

The CDR3 bases are TGTGCCAGCAGCTTAGCCGGGACTAGCGGCACAGATACGCAGTATTTT. Protein: CASSLAGTSGTDTQYF. This chain joins TRBV7-2 and TRBJ2-3; 10 bases are shared with TRBD2. Germline CDR1 and CDR2: SGHTA and FQGNSA. The ends lost 0 bases at V and 1 base at J; junction bases unmatched: 1. The CDR3 covers 16 residues. Together with reference TRBV7-2 and TRBJ2-3, the CDR3 gives the full variable domain: GAGVSQSPSNKVTEKGKDVELRCDPISGHTALYWYRQSLGQGLEFLIYFQGNSAPDKSGLPSDRFSAERTGGSVSTLTIQRTQQEDSAVYLCASSLAGTSGTDTQYFGPGTRLTVL.

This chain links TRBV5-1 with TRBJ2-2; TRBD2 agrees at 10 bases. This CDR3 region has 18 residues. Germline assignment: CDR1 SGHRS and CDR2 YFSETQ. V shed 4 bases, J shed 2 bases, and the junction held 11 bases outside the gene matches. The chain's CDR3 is CASSGAGGITVNTGELFF. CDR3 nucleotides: TGCGCCAGCAGCGGAGCGGGGGGGATTACAGTTAACACCGGGGAGCTGTTTTTT.

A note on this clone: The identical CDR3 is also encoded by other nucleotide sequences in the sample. As DNA, the CDR3 is TGTGCCAGCAGTGTTACGCCCAGGAACACTGAAGCTTTCTTT. It codes for CASSVTPRNTEAFF. The chain recombines TRBV6-1 with TRBJ1-1; no clear D. There are 14 residues in the CDR3. The V end lost 4 bases, the J end lost 1 base, and 10 bases lay between the germline ends. Germline CDR1 MNHNS, CDR2 SASEGT.

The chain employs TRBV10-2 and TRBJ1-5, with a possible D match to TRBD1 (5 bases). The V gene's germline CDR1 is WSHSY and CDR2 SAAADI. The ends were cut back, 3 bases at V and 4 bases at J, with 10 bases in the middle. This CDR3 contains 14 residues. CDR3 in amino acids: CASSDRALNQPQHF. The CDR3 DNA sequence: TGCGCCAGCAGTGACAGGGCCCTAAATCAGCCCCAGCATTTT.

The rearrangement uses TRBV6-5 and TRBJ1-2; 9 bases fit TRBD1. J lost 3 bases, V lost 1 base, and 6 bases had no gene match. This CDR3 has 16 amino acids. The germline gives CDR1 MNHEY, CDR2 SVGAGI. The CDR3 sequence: CASSYYGQGKDYGYTF. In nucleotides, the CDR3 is TGTGCCAGCAGTTACTATGGACAGGGGAAAGACTATGGCTACACCTTC.

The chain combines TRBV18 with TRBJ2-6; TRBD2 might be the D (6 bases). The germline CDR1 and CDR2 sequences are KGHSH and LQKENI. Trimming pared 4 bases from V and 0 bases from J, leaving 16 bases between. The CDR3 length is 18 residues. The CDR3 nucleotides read TGTGCCAGCTCACGAGGTTGGGAGGTGCCCTCTGGGGCCAACGTCCTGACTTTC. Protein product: CASSRGWEVPSGANVLTF.

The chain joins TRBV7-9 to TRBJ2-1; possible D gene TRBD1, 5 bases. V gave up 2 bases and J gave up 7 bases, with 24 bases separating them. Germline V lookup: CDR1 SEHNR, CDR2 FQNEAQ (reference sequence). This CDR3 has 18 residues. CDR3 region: CASSLYRGDRMFGNEQFF. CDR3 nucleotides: TGTGCCAGCAGCTTATATCGTGGCGACAGAATGTTTGGGAATGAGCAGTTCTTC.

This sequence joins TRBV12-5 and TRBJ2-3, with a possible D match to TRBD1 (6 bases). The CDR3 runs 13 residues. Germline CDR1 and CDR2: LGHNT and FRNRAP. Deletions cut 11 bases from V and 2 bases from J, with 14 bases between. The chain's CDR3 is CAAGTGPTDTQYF. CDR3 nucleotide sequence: TGTGCTGCCGGAACAGGGCCCACAGATACGCAGTATTTT.

The CDR3, as DNA: TGCGCCAGCAGCCCCCCGGGGAAGAGACCTAGCACAGATACGCAGTATTTT. This codes for CASSPPGKRPSTDTQYF. The chain has TRBV5-1 and TRBJ2-3; tentatively, D is TRBD2 (5 bases). This CDR3 is 17 amino acids long. Germline CDR1 SGHRS, CDR2 YFSETQ. The V and J ends lost 4 bases and 0 bases respectively, with 18 bases between them. The variable domain in full, completed from reference TRBV5-1 and TRBJ2-3, reads KAGVTQTPRYLIKTRGQQVTLSCSPISGHRSVSWYQQTPGQGLQFLFEYFSETQRNKGNFPGRFSGRQFSNSRSEMNVSTLELGDSALYLCASSPPGKRPSTDTQYFGPGTRLTVL.

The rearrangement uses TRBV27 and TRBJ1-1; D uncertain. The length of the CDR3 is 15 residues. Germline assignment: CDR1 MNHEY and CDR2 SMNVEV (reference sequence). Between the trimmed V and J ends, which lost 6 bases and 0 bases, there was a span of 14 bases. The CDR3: CASSRMPRVNTEAFF. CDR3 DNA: TGTGCCAGCAGCCGGATGCCCCGGGTGAACACTGAAGCTTTCTTT.

CDR3 loop: CASSGGGAGGYTF. CDR3 DNA: TGTGCCAGCAGTGGAGGAGGGGCTGGGGGCTACACCTTC. The chain couples TRBV6-1 to TRBJ1-2; weak D call: TRBD1 (5 bases). CDR3 length equals 13 residues. Trimming took off 4 bases at V and 8 bases at J, with 14 bases between the two ends. The germline V gene has CDR1 MNHNS and CDR2 SASEGT.

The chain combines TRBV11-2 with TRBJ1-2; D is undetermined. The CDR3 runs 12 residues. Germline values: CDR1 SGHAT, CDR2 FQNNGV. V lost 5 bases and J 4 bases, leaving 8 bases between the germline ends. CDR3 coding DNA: TGTGCCAGCAGCAAGACACTCTATGGCTACACCTTC. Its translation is CASSKTLYGYTF.

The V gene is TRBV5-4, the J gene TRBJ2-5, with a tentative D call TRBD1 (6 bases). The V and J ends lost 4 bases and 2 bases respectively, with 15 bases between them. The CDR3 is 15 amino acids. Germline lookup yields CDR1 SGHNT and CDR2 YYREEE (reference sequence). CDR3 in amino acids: CASSQDSHRQETQYF. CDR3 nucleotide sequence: TGTGCCAGCAGCCAGGACAGCCATCGACAAGAGACCCAGTACTTC.

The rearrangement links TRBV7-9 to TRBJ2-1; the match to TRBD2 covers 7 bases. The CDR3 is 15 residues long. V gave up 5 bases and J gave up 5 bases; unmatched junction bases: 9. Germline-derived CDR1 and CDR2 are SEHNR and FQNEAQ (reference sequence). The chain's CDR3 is CASSGASGGHNEQFF. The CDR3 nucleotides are TGTGCCAGCAGCGGGGCTAGCGGCGGTCACAATGAGCAGTTCTTC.

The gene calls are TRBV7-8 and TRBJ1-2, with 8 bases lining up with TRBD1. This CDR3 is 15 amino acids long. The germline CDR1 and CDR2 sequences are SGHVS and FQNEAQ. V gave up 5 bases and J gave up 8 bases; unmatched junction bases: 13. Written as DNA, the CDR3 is TGTGCCAGCAGCCTCGGAAGACAGGGGCCTAGCGGCTACACCTTC. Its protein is CASSLGRQGPSGYTF.

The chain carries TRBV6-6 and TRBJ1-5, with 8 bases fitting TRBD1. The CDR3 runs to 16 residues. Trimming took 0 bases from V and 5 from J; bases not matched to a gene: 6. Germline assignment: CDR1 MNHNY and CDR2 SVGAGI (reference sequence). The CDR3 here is CASSYSTGANDQPQHF. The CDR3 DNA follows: TGTGCCAGCAGTTACTCGACAGGGGCGAACGATCAGCCCCAGCATTTT.

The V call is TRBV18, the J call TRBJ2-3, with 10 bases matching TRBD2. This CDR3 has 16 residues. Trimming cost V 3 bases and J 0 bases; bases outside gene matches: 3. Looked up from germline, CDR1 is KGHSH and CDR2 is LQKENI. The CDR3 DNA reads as TGTGCCAGCTCACCTAGCGGGGGGCCGAGCACAGATACGCAGTATTTT. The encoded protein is CASSPSGGPSTDTQYF.

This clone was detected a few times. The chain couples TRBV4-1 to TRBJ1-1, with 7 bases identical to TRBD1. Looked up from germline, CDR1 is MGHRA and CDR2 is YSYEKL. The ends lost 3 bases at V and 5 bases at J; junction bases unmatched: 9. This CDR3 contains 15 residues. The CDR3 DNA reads TGCGCCAGCAGCCACCTCGACAGGGTAGGGACTGAAGCTTTCTTT. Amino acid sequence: CASSHLDRVGTEAFF.